One and the same sample provided the 22 T cell receptor beta chains below, sequenced in a study of cytomegalovirus exposure and HLA in healthy donors. The study ran its PCR with 60 Vbeta and 13 Jbeta primers. The assay was immunoSEQ multiplex PCR, and TCRdb's table has in-frame clones only and misses some. The table lists tens of thousands of clones, 70% to 85% of them singletons. The specimen was PBMCs. Source of these receptors: a man aged 50 to 60 in good health and CMV-seronegative.

The chain uses TRBV29-1 and TRBJ2-3; 8 nucleotides match TRBD1. The CDR3 is 15 residues long. The V and J ends lost 5 bases and 0 bases, in that order; junction bases with no gene match: 7. CDR1 and CDR2 (germline): SQVTM, ANQGSEA. As DNA, the CDR3 is TGCAGCGTTCGGACAGGGACAACGAGCACAGATACGCAGTATTTT. Its translation: CSVRTGTTSTDTQYF.

The chain carries TRBV4-1 and TRBJ2-7; D is possibly TRBD1 (5 bases). V was shortened by 1 base and J by 5 bases, with 15 bases between the two germline ends. CDR3 length: 15 amino acids. Per germline, CDR1 MGHRA and CDR2 YSYEKL. CDR3 amino acids: CASSQGFGQGHEQYF. CDR3 DNA sequence: TGCGCCAGCAGCCAAGGTTTCGGCCAGGGCCACGAGCAGTACTTC.

The chain is built from TRBV6-5 and TRBJ2-7; no clear D gene. CDR3 length: 13 residues. Per germline, CDR1 MNHEY and CDR2 SVGAGI. The V and J ends lost 5 bases and 5 bases respectively, with 13 bases between them. Here the CDR3 DNA reads TGTGCCAGCAGTCTATGGTCCGGAGACGAGCAGTACTTC. It specifies CASSLWSGDEQYF.

This clone was counted once. The chain carries TRBV6-5 and TRBJ2-7; TRBD2 might be the D (6 bases). Per germline, CDR1 MNHEY and CDR2 SVGAGI. Trimming took 2 bases from V and 7 from J, leaving 12 bases between them. CDR3 length: 13 amino acids. For the CDR3, the DNA is TGTGCCAGCAGTTACGGAGGGATTGGGGAGCAGTACTTC. This encodes CASSYGGIGEQYF.

The chain links TRBV7-8 to TRBJ2-7; 10 nucleotides match TRBD1. CDR3 length equals 13 residues. With V trimmed by 4 bases and J by 4 bases, 1 base remained unmatched. Germline V gives CDR1 SGHVS, CDR2 FQNEAQ. In DNA form, the CDR3 reads TGTGCCAGCAGCTGGGACAGGGGTTACGAGCAGTACTTC. The encoded protein is CASSWDRGYEQYF.

This clone was observed a single time. The chain couples TRBV28 to TRBJ1-5; D call uncertain. The length of the CDR3 is 12 residues. Trimming removed 4 bases at V and 7 bases at J, with 8 bases between. Germline V gives CDR1 MDHEN, CDR2 SYDVKM. Written as DNA, the CDR3 is TGTGCCAGCAGTTACGGGATCCAGCCCCAGCATTTT. It encodes CASSYGIQPQHF.

The chain couples TRBV29-1 to TRBJ2-1, with D perhaps TRBD1 (6 bases). Germline V gene data show CDR1 as SQVTM and CDR2 as ANQGSEA. V shed 7 bases and J shed 6 bases, with 25 bases lying between them. This CDR3 comprises 16 residues. CDR3 in DNA: TGCAGCGGAGTTTGGAGAGGTAGGGGGTTAGCCAATGAGCAGTTCTTC. Protein product: CSGVWRGRGLANEQFF.

This chain links TRBV5-1 with TRBJ2-3, with D maybe TRBD2 (6 bases). CDR3 length: 14 amino acids. V gave up 0 bases and J gave up 3 bases, with 8 bases separating them. Germline V lookup: CDR1 SGHRS, CDR2 YFSETQ. The DNA of the CDR3 is TGCGCCAGCAGCTTGGAGACTAGGACAGATACGCAGTATTTT. It is translated as CASSLETRTDTQYF.

V gene TRBV9 combines with J gene TRBJ2-3; 10 nucleotides match TRBD2. The CDR3 has 19 amino acids. V lost 0 bases, J lost 3 bases, and 13 bases stayed unmatched. Germline V gene data show CDR1 as SGDLS and CDR2 as YYNGEE. CDR3 nucleotides: TGTGCCAGCAGCGTAGAAGGGGCTAGCGGGAGCGTCGGGACAGATACGCAGTATTTT. Protein: CASSVEGASGSVGTDTQYF.

The V and J genes are TRBV7-9 and TRBJ2-5; 13 bases fit TRBD2. Germline loops: CDR1 SEHNR, CDR2 FQNEAQ (reference sequence). Unmatched junction bases numbered 11, after V lost 6 bases and J lost 4 bases. CDR3 length: 17 residues. The CDR3 here is CASRLGLAGIGGETQYF. The CDR3 DNA follows: TGTGCCAGCAGATTGGGACTAGCGGGAATTGGGGGAGAGACCCAGTACTTC.

The chain has TRBV7-2 and TRBJ2-7; 7 bases are shared with TRBD1. Germline V gene lookup returns CDR1 SGHTA and CDR2 FQGNSA. The CDR3 totals 15 residues. The trim removed 5 bases at V and 3 bases at J, leaving 10 bases unmatched. The DNA for the CDR3 is TGTGCCAGCAGCCGGACCGCGACAGGGAACTACGAGCAGTACTTC. The encoded protein is CASSRTATGNYEQYF.

The gene calls are TRBV7-9 and TRBJ1-4; D unclear. V lost 5 bases, J lost 5 bases, and 9 bases lay in between. Germline assignment: CDR1 SEHNR and CDR2 FQNEAQ (reference sequence). The CDR3 is made up of 13 amino acids. The CDR3 spells CASSPPSNEKLFF. The CDR3 coding sequence is TGTGCCAGCAGCCCCCCAAGCAATGAAAAACTGTTTTTT.

The chain is built from TRBV7-3 and TRBJ2-7; a possible D gene is TRBD1 (5 bases). V was clipped by 5 bases and J by 0 bases, with 14 bases between them. The CDR3 has 15 amino acids. CDR1 is SGHTA, CDR2 FQGTGA, per germline. The CDR3 DNA reads TGTGCCAGCAGCCCAAAAGGGGCAGGCTCCTACGAGCAGTACTTC. Protein product: CASSPKGAGSYEQYF. Drawing the rest from reference TRBV7-3 and TRBJ2-7, the complete variable domain is GAGVSQTPSNKVTEKGKYVELRCDPISGHTALYWYRQSLGQGPEFLIYFQGTGAADDSGLPNDRFFAVRPEGSVSTLKIQRTERGDSAVYLCASSPKGAGSYEQYFGPGTRLTVT.

V is TRBV11-2 and J is TRBJ2-7, with TRBD2 as a possible D gene (6 bases). CDR1 is SGHAT and CDR2 is FQNNGV in the germline V gene. The CDR3 runs to 16 residues. V lost 4 bases and J 1 base, leaving 17 bases between the germline ends. The DNA for the CDR3 is TGTGCCAGCAGCTCACCGGAGGGCTCGATTTCCTACGAGCAGTACTTC. Amino acid sequence: CASSSPEGSISYEQYF.

This chain joins TRBV29-1 and TRBJ2-7; 7 nucleotides line up with TRBD1. The V segment lost 2 bases and the J segment 2 bases; nucleotides outside the gene matches: 6. CDR3 size: 14 residues. Germline V lookup: CDR1 SQVTM, CDR2 ANQGSEA. The CDR3 sequence is CSVELRDSAYEQYF. The CDR3 DNA sequence: TGCAGCGTTGAACTTCGGGACAGCGCCTACGAGCAGTACTTC.

This clone appeared once. V is TRBV28 and J is TRBJ2-1, with TRBD1 as a possible D gene (6 bases). CDR3 size: 16 residues. Trimming shortened V by 3 bases and J by 3 bases, and 15 bases separated the two germline ends. Germline V gene data show CDR1 as MDHEN and CDR2 as SYDVKM. In DNA, the CDR3 is TGTGCCAGCAGTTTGCTTCAGGGGAGAGACTACAATGAGCAGTTCTTC. Translated, it gives CASSLLQGRDYNEQFF.

The CDR3 DNA reads TGTGCCAGCAGTTCCGCCGGGACAGAGAATGAAAAACTGTTTTTT. This translates into CASSSAGTENEKLFF. This chain connects TRBV28 to TRBJ1-4, with 7 nucleotides matching TRBD1. V lost 4 bases, J lost 5 bases, and 7 bases stayed unmatched. Germline CDR1 MDHEN, CDR2 SYDVKM. The CDR3 is 15 amino acids. The whole variable domain, remainder taken from reference TRBV28 and TRBJ1-4, is DVKVTQSSRYLVKRTGEKVFLECVQDMDHENMFWYRQDPGLGLRLIYFSYDVKMKEKGDIPEGYSVSREKKERFSLILESASTNQTSMYLCASSSAGTENEKLFFGSGTQLSVL.

The rearrangement links TRBV7-9 to TRBJ1-1, with TRBD1 identical over 7 bases. This CDR3 comprises 13 residues. With V trimmed by 4 bases and J by 8 bases, 7 bases remained unmatched. Germline CDR1 reads SEHNR; CDR2 reads FQNEAQ (reference sequence). The CDR3 nucleotides are TGTGCCAGCAGCTATCCAGGGGGTGTGGAAGCTTTCTTT. Translation: CASSYPGGVEAFF.

This chain joins TRBV19 and TRBJ2-6; D is unresolved. Per germline, CDR1 LNHDA and CDR2 SQIVND (reference sequence). The CDR3 has 14 amino acids. Trimming took off 7 bases at V and 0 bases at J, with 7 bases between the two ends. CDR3 sequence (DNA): TGTGCCAGTAAGGAGAGCTCTGGGGCCAACGTCCTGACTTTC. It is translated as CASKESSGANVLTF.

The chain is built from TRBV7-2 and TRBJ1-4; no clear D gene. V lost 2 bases and J lost 7, with 8 bases in between. The CDR3 spans 13 residues. Germline assignment: CDR1 SGHTA and CDR2 FQGNSA. The CDR3 spells CASSLTWSEKLFF. In DNA, the CDR3 is TGTGCCAGCAGCTTAACCTGGAGTGAAAAACTGTTTTTT.

This clone was detected only once. In DNA, the CDR3 is TGTGCCAGCACCGTCGTAAACACAGGGGGCCATGACTACACCTTC. The encoded protein is CASTVVNTGGHDYTF. V and J are TRBV6-5 and TRBJ1-2; the match to TRBD1 covers 9 bases. Losses at the gene ends were 7 bases for V and 10 bases for J; bases not matched to a gene: 16. Germline CDR1 and CDR2: MNHEY and SVGAGI. The CDR3 sequence is 15 residues long.

The chain carries TRBV4-2 and TRBJ2-7, with 9 positions matching TRBD1. Germline values: CDR1 LGHNA, CDR2 YNFKEQ. This CDR3 region has 17 residues. The junction had 9 bases not matched to a gene; V was cut back by 0 bases and J by 3 bases. The CDR3 reads CASSQDWTGVTIYEQYF. The CDR3 bases are TGTGCCAGCAGCCAAGATTGGACAGGGGTGACTATCTACGAGCAGTACTTC.